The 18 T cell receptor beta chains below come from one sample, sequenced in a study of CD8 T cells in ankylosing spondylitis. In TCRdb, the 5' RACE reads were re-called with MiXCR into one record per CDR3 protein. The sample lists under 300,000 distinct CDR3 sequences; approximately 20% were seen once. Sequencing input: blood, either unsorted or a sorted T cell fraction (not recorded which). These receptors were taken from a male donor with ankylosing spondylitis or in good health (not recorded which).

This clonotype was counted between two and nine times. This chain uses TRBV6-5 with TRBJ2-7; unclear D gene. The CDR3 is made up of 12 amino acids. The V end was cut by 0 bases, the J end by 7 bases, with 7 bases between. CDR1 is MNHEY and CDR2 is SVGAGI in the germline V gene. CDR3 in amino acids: CASSYSPLEQYF. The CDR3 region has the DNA TGTGCCAGCAGTTACTCTCCCCTAGAGCAGTACTTC.

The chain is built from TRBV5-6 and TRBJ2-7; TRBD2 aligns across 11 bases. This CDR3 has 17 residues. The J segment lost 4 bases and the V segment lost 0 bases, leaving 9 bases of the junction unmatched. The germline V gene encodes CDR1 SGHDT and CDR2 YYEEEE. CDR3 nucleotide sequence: TGTGCCAGCAGCTTGGGTTCGGCTAGCGGGAGGACGTACGAGCAGTACTTC. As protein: CASSLGSASGRTYEQYF.

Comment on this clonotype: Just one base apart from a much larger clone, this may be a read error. The CDR3 spells CASSDGQGNQPHHF. In DNA, the CDR3 is TGTGCCAGCAGTGACGGACAGGGGAATCAGCCCCACCATTTT. This sequence joins TRBV2 and TRBJ1-5, with TRBD1 identical over 9 bases. This CDR3 has 14 residues. The germline V gene encodes CDR1 SNHLY and CDR2 FYNNEI.

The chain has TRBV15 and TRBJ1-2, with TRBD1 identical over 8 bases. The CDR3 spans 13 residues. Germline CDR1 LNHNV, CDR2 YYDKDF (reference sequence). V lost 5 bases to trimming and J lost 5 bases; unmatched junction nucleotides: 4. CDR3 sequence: CATSGTGIYGYTF. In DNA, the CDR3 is TGTGCCACCAGCGGGACAGGTATTTATGGCTACACCTTC.

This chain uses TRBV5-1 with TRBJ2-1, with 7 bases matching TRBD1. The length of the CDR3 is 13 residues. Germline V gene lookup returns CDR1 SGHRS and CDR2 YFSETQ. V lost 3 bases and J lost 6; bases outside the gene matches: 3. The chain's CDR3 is CASSSGQRNEQFF. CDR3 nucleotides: TGCGCCAGCAGCTCGGGACAGCGCAATGAGCAGTTCTTC.

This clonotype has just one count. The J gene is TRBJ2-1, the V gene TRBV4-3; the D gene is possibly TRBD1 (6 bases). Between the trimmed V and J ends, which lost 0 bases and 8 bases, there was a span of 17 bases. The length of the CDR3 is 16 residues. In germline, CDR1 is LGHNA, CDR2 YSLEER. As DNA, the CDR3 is TGCGCCAGCAGCCAAGATATTGGCAGGGGTGGGGATGAGCAGTTCTTC. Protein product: CASSQDIGRGGDEQFF.

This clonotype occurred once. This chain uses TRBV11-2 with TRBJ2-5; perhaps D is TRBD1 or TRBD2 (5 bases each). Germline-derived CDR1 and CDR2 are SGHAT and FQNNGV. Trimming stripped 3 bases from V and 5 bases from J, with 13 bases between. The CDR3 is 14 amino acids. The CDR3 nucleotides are TGTGCCAGCAGCTTCAAGTTAGAGGGGGAGACCCAGTACTTC. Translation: CASSFKLEGETQYF. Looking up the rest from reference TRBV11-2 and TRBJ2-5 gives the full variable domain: EAGVAQSPRYKIIEKRQSVAFWCNPISGHATLYWYQQILGQGPKLLIQFQNNGVVDDSQLPKDRFSAERLKGVDSTLKIQPAKLEDSAVYLCASSFKLEGETQYFGPGTRLLVL.

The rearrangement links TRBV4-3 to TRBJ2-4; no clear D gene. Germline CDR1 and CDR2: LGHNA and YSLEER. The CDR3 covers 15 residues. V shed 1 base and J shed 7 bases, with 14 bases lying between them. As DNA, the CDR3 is TGCGCCAGCAGCCAAGCCCCGGAGATGGTGAACATTCAGTACTTC. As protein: CASSQAPEMVNIQYF.

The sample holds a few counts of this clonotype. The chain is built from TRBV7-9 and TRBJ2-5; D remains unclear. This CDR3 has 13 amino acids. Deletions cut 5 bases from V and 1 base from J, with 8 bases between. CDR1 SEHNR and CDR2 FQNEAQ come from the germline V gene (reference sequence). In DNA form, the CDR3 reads TGTGCCAGCAGCCCGTGGGCCCAAGAGACCCAGTACTTC. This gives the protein CASSPWAQETQYF.

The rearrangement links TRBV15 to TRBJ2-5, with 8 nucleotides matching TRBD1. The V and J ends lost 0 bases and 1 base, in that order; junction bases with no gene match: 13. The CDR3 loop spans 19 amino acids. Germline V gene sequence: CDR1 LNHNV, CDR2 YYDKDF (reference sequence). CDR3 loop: CATSRDGVQGVLPQETQYF. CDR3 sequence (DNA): TGTGCCACCAGCAGAGATGGGGTACAGGGGGTACTTCCCCAAGAGACCCAGTACTTC.

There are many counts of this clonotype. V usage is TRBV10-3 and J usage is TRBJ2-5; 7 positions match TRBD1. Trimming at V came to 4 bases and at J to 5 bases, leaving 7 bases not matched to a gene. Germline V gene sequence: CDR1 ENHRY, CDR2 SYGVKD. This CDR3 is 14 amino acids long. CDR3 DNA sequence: TGTGCCATCAGTGCGTGGGACAGACAGGAGACCCAGTACTTC. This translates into CAISAWDRQETQYF.

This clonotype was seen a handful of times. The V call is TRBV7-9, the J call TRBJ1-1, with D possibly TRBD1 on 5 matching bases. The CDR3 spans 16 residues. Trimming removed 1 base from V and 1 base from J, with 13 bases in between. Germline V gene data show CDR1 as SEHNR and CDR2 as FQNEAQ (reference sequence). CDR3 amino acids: CASSLVPGRENTEAFF. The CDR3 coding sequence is TGTGCCAGCAGCTTAGTACCGGGACGGGAGAACACTGAAGCTTTCTTT. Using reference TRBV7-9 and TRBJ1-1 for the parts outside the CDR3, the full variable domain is DTGVSQNPRHKITKRGQNVTFRCDPISEHNRLYWYRQTLGQGPEFLTYFQNEAQLEKSRLLSDRFSAERPKGSFSTLEIQRTEQGDSAMYLCASSLVPGRENTEAFFGQGTRLTVV.

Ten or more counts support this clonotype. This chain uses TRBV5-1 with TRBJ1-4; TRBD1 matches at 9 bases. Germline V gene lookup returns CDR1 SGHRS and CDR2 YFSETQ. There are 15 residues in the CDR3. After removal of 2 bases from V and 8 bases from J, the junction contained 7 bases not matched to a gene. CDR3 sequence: CASSLGTGKAEKLFF. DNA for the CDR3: TGCGCCAGCAGCTTAGGGACAGGGAAAGCGGAAAAACTGTTTTTT.

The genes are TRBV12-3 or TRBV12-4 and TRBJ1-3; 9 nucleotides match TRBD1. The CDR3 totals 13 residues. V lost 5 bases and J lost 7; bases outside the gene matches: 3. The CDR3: CASSPGQGNTIYF. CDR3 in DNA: TGTGCCAGCAGTCCCGGACAGGGGAACACCATATATTTT.

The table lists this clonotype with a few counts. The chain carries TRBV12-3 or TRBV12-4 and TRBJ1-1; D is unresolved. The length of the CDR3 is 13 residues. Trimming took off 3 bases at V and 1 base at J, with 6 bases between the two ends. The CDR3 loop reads CASSFRGNTEAFF. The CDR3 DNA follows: TGTGCCAGCAGTTTTCGAGGGAACACTGAAGCTTTCTTT.

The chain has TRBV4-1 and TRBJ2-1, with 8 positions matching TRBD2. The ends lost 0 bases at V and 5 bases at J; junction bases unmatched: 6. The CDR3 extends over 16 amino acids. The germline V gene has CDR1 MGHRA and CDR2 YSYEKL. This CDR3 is CASSQDRAGANNEQFF. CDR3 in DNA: TGCGCCAGCAGCCAAGATCGAGCGGGGGCGAACAATGAGCAGTTCTTC.

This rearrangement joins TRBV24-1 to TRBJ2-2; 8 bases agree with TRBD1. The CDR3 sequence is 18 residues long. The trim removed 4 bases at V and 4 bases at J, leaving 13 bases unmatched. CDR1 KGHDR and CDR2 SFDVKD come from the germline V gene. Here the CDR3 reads CATSEPPGQGPSTGELFF. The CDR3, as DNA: TGTGCCACCAGTGAACCCCCTGGACAGGGTCCATCCACCGGGGAGCTGTTTTTT.

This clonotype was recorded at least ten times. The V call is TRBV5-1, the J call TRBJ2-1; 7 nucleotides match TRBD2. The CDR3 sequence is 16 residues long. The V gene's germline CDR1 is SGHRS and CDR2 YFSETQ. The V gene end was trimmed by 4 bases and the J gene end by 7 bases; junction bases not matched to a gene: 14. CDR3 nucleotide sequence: TGCGCCAGCAGCAAAGGACTAGTTGAAAGTGAGAATGAGCAGTTCTTC. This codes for CASSKGLVESENEQFF.